The T cell receptor (beta chain) under discussion was sequenced for a study of technical replicates of blood from several donors. Sequencing was performed with immunoSEQ multiplex PCR; in TCRdb, only in-frame clones are kept and a portion is missing. The sample includes some 14,000 clones, almost 85% of them seen just once. Trimming at V came to 6 bases and at J to 0 bases, leaving 6 bases not matched to a gene. The germline CDR1 and CDR2 sequences are SEHNR and FQNEAQ (reference sequence). This CDR3 spans 15 amino acids. The sequence came from a human donor in good health. The specimen was PBMCs. The chain joins TRBV7-9 to TRBJ2-3, with TRBD2 identical over 7 bases. The CDR3 DNA reads as TGTGCCAGCAGTCTAGCGGTTACTAGCACAGATACGCAGTATTTT. Encoded protein: CASSLAVTSTDTQYF. The whole variable domain, filled in from reference TRBV7-9 and TRBJ2-3, reads DTGVSQNPRHKITKRGQNVTFRCDPISEHNRLYWYRQTLGQGPEFLTYFQNEAQLEKSRLLSDRFSAERPKGSFSTLEIQRTEQGDSAMYLCASSLAVTSTDTQYFGPGTRLTVL.